The clone carrying this T cell receptor (beta chain) was counted a single time. The antigen is unknown. V shed 10 bases and J shed 8 bases, with 20 bases lying between them. Germline V gives CDR1 MDHEN, CDR2 SYDVKM. The CDR3 is 13 residues long. The data are from a study of identical twins. Regarding the study as a whole: Models came in too low on out-of-frame TCR alpha sharing in monozygotic twins. Analyses of zero insertions could, in part, be confounded by invariant MAIT and iNKT cells. Carriage of fewer insertions was seen in abundant cord blood beta clonotypes, whereas memory repertoires showed none.

Among all donors, each was a healthy Caucasian. TCRdb redid the calling of the 5' RACE reads with MiXCR, one entry per CDR3 protein. The table includes about 210,000 distinct CDR3 sequences, around 10% detected once. This TCR was sampled from a woman aged 18-29 years in good health. The sequenced material came from memory (CD45RO+) T cells sorted from blood. This chain connects TRBV28 to TRBJ1-2, with unresolved D. CDR3 loop: CAMGPGQLGGYTF. Written as DNA, the CDR3 is TGTGCCATGGGCCCCGGGCAGTTGGGGGGCTACACCTTC.